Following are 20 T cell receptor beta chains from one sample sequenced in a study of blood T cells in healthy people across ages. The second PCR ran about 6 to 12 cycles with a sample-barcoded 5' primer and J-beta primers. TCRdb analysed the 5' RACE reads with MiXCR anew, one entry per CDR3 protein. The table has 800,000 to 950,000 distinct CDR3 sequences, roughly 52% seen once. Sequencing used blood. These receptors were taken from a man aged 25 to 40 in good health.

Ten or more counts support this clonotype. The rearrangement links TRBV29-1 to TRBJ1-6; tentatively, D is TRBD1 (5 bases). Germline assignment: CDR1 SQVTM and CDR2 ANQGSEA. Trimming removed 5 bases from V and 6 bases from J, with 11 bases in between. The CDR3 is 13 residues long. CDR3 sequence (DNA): TGCAGCGTTAAAAGCGGGGGTAATTCACCCCTCCACTTT. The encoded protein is CSVKSGGNSPLHF.

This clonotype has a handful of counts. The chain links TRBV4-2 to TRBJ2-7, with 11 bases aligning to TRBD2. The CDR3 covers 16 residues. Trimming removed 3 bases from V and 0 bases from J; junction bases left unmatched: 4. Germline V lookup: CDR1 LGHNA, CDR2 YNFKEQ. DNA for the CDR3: TGTGCCAGCAGCCATCAACTAGCGGGGGACTCCTACGAGCAGTACTTC. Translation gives CASSHQLAGDSYEQYF.

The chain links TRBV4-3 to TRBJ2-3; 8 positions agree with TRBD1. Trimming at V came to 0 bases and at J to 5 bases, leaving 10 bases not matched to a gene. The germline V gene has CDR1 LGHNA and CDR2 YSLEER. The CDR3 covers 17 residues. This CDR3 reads CASSQDRRQGIVDTQYF. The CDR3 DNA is TGCGCCAGCAGCCAAGATCGACGACAGGGGATAGTAGATACGCAGTATTTT.

DNA for the CDR3: TGCAGTGCTAGAGCCATGAAAGGGGTCACCTCGAGGGCTAACAATGAGCAGTTCTTC. Translation: CSARAMKGVTSRANNEQFF. This rearrangement joins TRBV20-1 to TRBJ2-1; either TRBD1 or TRBD2 may fit D (5 bases each). This CDR3 is built from 19 residues. V gave up 1 base and J gave up 5 bases, with 27 bases separating them. CDR1 is DFQATT, CDR2 SNEGSKA, per germline (reference sequence).

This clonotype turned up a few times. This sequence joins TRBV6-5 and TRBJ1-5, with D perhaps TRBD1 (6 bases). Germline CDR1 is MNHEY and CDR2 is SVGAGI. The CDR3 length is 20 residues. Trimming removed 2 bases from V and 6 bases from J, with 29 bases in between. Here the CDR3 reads CASSYEDQGQSDVAVQPQHF. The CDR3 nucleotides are TGTGCCAGCAGTTACGAGGACCAGGGGCAGTCTGACGTAGCTGTTCAGCCCCAGCATTTT.

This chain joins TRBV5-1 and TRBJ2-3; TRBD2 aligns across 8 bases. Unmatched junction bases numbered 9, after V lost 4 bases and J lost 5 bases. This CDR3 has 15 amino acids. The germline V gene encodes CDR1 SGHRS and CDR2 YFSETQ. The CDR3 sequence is CASSEWRGALDTQYF. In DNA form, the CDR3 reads TGCGCCAGCAGCGAGTGGCGGGGGGCTTTAGATACGCAGTATTTT.

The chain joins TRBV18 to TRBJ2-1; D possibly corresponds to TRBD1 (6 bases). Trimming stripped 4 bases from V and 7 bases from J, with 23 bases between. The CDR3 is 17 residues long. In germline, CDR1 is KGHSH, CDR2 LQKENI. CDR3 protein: CASSRTRNLGAQNEQFF. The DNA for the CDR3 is TGTGCCAGCTCACGCACCCGGAATTTGGGGGCGCAGAATGAGCAGTTCTTC.

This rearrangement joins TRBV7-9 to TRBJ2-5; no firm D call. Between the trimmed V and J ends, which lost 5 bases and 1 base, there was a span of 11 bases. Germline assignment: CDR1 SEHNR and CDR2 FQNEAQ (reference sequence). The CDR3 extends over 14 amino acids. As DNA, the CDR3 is TGTGCCAGCAGCGCCCCAATGACCCAAGAGACCCAGTACTTC. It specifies CASSAPMTQETQYF.

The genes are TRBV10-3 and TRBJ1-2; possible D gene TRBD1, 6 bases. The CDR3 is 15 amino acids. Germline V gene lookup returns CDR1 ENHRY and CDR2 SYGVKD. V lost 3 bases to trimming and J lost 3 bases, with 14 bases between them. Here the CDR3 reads CAISDTGGGDYGYTF. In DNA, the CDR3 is TGTGCCATCAGTGATACTGGAGGGGGGGACTATGGCTACACCTTC.

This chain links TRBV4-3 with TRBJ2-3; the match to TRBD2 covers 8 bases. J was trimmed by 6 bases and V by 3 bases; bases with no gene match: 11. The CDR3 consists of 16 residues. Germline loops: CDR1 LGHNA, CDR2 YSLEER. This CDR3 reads CASSHLLSGSGDTQYF. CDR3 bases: TGCGCCAGCAGCCATTTGTTAAGCGGGAGTGGGGATACGCAGTATTTT.

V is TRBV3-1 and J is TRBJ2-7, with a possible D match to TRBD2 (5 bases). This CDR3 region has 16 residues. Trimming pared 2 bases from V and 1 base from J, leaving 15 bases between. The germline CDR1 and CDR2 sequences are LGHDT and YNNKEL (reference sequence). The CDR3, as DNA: TGTGCCAGCAGCCAAAAATCGGGGTCTGGGTCCTACGAGCAGTACTTC. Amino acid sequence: CASSQKSGSGSYEQYF.

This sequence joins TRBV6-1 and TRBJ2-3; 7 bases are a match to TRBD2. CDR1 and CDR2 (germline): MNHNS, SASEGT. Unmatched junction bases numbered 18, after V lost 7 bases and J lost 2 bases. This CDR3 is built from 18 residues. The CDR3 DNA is TGTGCCAGCAATCAACTAGGAACTAGCGTACGACTCACAGATACGCAGTATTTT. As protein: CASNQLGTSVRLTDTQYF.

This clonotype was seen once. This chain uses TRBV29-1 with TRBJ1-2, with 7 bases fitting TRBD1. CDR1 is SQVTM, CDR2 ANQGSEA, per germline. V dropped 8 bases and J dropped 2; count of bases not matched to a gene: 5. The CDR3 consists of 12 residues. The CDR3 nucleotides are TGCAGCATGTCAGGGGGGAACTATGGCTACACCTTC. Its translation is CSMSGGNYGYTF.

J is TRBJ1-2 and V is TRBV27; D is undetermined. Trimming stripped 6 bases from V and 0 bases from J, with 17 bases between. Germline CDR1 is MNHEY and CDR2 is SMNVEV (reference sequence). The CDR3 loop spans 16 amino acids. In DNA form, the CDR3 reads TGTGCCAGCAGCCCACTCTACATGGGAGCTAACTATGGCTACACCTTC. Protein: CASSPLYMGANYGYTF.

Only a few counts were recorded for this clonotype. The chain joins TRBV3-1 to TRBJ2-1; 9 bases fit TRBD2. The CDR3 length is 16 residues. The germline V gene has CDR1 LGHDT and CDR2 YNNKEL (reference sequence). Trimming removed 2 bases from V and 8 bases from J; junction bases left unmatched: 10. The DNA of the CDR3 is TGTGCCAGCAGCCAAAGGAAGGCTAGCGGGGCGCATGAGCAGTTCTTC. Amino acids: CASSQRKASGAHEQFF.

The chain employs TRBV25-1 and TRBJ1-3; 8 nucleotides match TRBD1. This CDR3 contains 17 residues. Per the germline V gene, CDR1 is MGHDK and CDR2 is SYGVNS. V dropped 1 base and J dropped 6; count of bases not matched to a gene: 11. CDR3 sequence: CASSESGGRVFVNTIYF. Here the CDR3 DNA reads TGTGCCAGCAGTGAATCAGGGGGCAGGGTGTTCGTAAACACCATATATTTT.

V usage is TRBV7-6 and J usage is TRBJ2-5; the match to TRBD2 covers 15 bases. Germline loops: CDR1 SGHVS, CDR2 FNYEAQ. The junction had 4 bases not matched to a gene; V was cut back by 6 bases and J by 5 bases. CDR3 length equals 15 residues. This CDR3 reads CASSSGTSGRETQYF. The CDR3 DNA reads TGTGCCAGCAGTTCCGGGACTAGCGGGAGGGAGACCCAGTACTTC.

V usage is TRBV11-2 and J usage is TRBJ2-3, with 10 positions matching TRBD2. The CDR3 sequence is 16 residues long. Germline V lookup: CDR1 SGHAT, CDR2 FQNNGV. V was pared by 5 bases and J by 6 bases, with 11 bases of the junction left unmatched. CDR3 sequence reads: CASSQVKSGGADTQYF. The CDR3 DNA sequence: TGTGCCAGCAGCCAGGTGAAAAGCGGGGGGGCCGATACGCAGTATTTT.

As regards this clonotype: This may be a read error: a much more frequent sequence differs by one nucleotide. CDR3 sequence (DNA): TGTGCCAGCAGCGTAGGTGGAACAGAACCAGATACGCAGTATTTT. Translated: CASSVGGTEPDTQYF. The V call is TRBV9, the J call TRBJ2-3; D is ambiguous. The CDR3 totals 15 residues. Trimming pared 0 bases from V and 4 bases from J, leaving 12 bases between. CDR1 SGDLS and CDR2 YYNGEE come from the germline V gene.

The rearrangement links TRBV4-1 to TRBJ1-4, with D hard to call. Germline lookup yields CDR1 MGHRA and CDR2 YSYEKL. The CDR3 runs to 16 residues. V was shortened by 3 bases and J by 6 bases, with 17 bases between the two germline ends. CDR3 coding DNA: TGCGCCAGCAGCCACCTTGGGGAGGGCGGAGATGAAAAACTGTTTTTT. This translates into CASSHLGEGGDEKLFF.